One sample yielded the 2 T cell receptor beta chains listed below, sequenced in a study of shared clonotypes between healthy human individuals. Produced via immunoSEQ multiplex PCR; TCRdb's table is partial and in-frame only. The sample lists more than 400,000 clones; about 95% were seen once. Sequenced: naive CD4+ T cells sorted from blood. Subset here: CD45RA+ positively selected. These TCRs come from a woman aged 25-40 years in good health.

The chain has TRBV5-1 and TRBJ2-1, with D uncertain. This CDR3 spans 13 amino acids. The germline V and J ends were trimmed by 2 bases and 4 bases, with 7 bases remaining between them. Germline V gene data show CDR1 as SGHRS and CDR2 as YFSETQ. Here the CDR3 DNA reads TGCGCCAGCAGCTTTTCAGAGTACAATGAGCAGTTCTTC. It is translated as CASSFSEYNEQFF.

This CDR3 is CASSFWSGDEQYF. CDR3 DNA sequence: TGTGCCAGCAGCTTCTGGTCCGGGGACGAGCAGTACTTC. The chain has TRBV7-9 and TRBJ2-7; D is perhaps TRBD2 (5 bases). Germline CDR1 SEHNR, CDR2 FQNEAQ (reference sequence). Trimming left V 3 bases short and J 5 bases short, with 11 bases between. CDR3 length: 13 amino acids. Full variable domain (remainder filled in from reference TRBV7-9 and TRBJ2-7): DTGVSQNPRHKITKRGQNVTFRCDPISEHNRLYWYRQTLGQGPEFLTYFQNEAQLEKSRLLSDRFSAERPKGSFSTLEIQRTEQGDSAMYLCASSFWSGDEQYFGPGTRLTVT.